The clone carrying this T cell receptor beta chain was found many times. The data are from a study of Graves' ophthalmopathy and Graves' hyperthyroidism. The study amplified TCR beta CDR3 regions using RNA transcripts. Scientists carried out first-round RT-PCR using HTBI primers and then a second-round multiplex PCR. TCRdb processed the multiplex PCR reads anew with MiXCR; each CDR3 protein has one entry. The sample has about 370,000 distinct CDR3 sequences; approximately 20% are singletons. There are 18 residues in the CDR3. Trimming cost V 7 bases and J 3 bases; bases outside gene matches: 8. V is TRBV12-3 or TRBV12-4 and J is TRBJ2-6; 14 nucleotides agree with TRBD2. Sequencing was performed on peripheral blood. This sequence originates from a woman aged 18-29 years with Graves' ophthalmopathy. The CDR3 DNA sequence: TGTGCCAGCAACAGACTAGCGGGAGGGCCTATTGGGGCCAACGTCCTGACTTTC. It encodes CASNRLAGGPIGANVLTF.